This T cell receptor beta chain was found in a study of response to subunit inactivated influenza vaccine. General study findings and limits: Authors suggested seasonal influenza vaccinations each recruit few new T cells.

Each CDR3 protein is one row after TCRdb ran MiXCR on the RT-PCR reads. There are almost 600,000 distinct CDR3 sequences in the sample; around 15% occur only once, and 11% lies in the top ten. This clonotype came up a few times. Its antigen is not known. The receptor comes from a man aged 50 to 59 who received an inactivated influenza vaccine. Specimen: PBMCs from blood, collected roughly 12 days after vaccination.

The CDR3 region is CASSTQIQETQYF. The DNA of the CDR3 is TGCGCCAGCAGCACGCAGATCCAAGAGACCCAGTACTTC. This chain connects TRBV5-1 to TRBJ2-5, with D unclear. This CDR3 comprises 13 residues. Germline values: CDR1 SGHRS, CDR2 YFSETQ. Trimming removed 4 bases at V and 1 base at J, with 8 bases between.